The 14 T cell receptor beta chains below were found in one sample sequenced in a study of blood T cells in healthy people across ages. PCR was performed a second time for roughly 7 to 11 cycles using a sample-barcoded 5' primer and a J-beta primer mix. TCRdb analysed the 5' RACE reads with MiXCR anew, one entry per CDR3 protein. The sample yields 1.5 million to 2 million distinct CDR3 sequences, 28% seen once. The sample comprised blood. All receptors come from a woman between 25 and 40 years old in good health.

As for this clonotype: Because it lacks the conserved phenylalanine or tryptophan at the end, this CDR3 is likely a read error. For the CDR3, the DNA is TGTGCCACCAGTGATAGACAGGGCGATCATCATGAGCAGTTCGTC. Encoded protein: CATSDRQGDHHEQFV. The chain has TRBV24-1 and TRBJ2-1; 7 nucleotides line up with TRBD1. Germline trimming cut 3 bases from V and 8 bases from J; bases unmatched to any gene: 9. Per the germline V gene, CDR1 is KGHDR and CDR2 is SFDVKD. The CDR3 spans 15 residues.

This chain joins TRBV20-1 and TRBJ2-1; 8 nucleotides line up with TRBD2. The CDR3 spans 17 residues. V lost 0 bases to trimming and J lost 8 bases; unmatched junction nucleotides: 15. The V gene's germline CDR1 is DFQATT and CDR2 SNEGSKA (reference sequence). The CDR3 reads CSARDRDGREMLHEQFF. The CDR3 region has the DNA TGCAGTGCTAGAGATCGGGACGGGAGGGAAATGTTGCATGAGCAGTTCTTC.

This clonotype was counted a few times. The J gene is TRBJ1-2, the V gene TRBV24-1, with 10 positions matching TRBD1. V was pared by 6 bases and J by 6 bases, with 3 bases of the junction left unmatched. The length of the CDR3 is 13 residues. The germline V gene encodes CDR1 KGHDR and CDR2 SFDVKD. The CDR3 region is CATSSGTGDGYTF. Written as DNA, the CDR3 is TGTGCCACCAGTTCCGGGACAGGGGATGGCTACACCTTC.

This clonotype occurred many times. This chain links TRBV5-1 with TRBJ2-5; no clear D. V was trimmed by 0 bases and J by 1 base, leaving 4 bases between them. The germline V gene encodes CDR1 SGHRS and CDR2 YFSETQ. The CDR3 contains 13 residues. CDR3 DNA: TGCGCCAGCAGCTTGGCTTTCCAAGAGACCCAGTACTTC. It translates to CASSLAFQETQYF.

The chain has TRBV20-1 and TRBJ2-6; 7 bases align to TRBD1. The CDR3 consists of 17 residues. Unmatched junction bases numbered 9, after V lost 0 bases and J lost 4 bases. Germline V lookup: CDR1 DFQATT, CDR2 SNEGSKA (reference sequence). CDR3 protein: CSARDLLGQPGANVLTF. CDR3 DNA sequence: TGCAGTGCTAGAGATCTCTTGGGACAGCCCGGGGCCAACGTCCTGACTTTC.

In this sample, this clonotype turned up a few times. The chain links TRBV30 to TRBJ1-2, with D maybe TRBD1 (5 bases). Looked up from germline, CDR1 is GTSNPN and CDR2 is SVGIG (reference sequence). The CDR3 loop spans 13 amino acids. V lost 0 bases and J 4 bases, leaving 9 bases between the germline ends. This CDR3 is CAWSVRGVYGYTF. For the CDR3, the DNA is TGTGCCTGGAGTGTCCGGGGGGTCTATGGCTACACCTTC. Full variable domain (missing parts from reference TRBV30 and TRBJ1-2): SQTIHQWPATLVQPVGSPLSLECTVEGTSNPNLYWYRQAAGRGLQLLFYSVGIGQISSEVPQNLSASRPQDRQFILSSKKLLLSDSGFYLCAWSVRGVYGYTFGSGTRLTVV.

The genes are TRBV12-3 or TRBV12-4 and TRBJ1-1, with 8 bases lining up with TRBD1. This CDR3 region has 14 residues. V shed 4 bases and J 4 bases; nucleotides not matched to a gene: 5. CDR3 nucleotide sequence: TGTGCCAGCAGTTCGACAGGGGAACTCACTGAAGCTTTCTTT. Its protein is CASSSTGELTEAFF.

The table lists this clonotype with a few counts. The junction and the germline gene differ at one end; a read error may be behind it. J is TRBJ1-2 and V is TRBV27, with D unresolved. Germline loops: CDR1 MNHEY, CDR2 SMNVEV (reference sequence). The CDR3 totals 15 residues. The CDR3 loop is CASTPLGEINYGYTF. For the CDR3, the DNA is TGTGCCAGCACCCCTCTCGGAGAGATTAACTATGGTTACACCTTC.

This chain joins TRBV12-3 or TRBV12-4 and TRBJ2-6; D gene uncertain. The V gene lost 0 bases and the J gene lost 0 bases, with 9 bases spanning the gap. This CDR3 region has 17 residues. The CDR3 sequence is CASSLAGQFSGANVLTF. Written as DNA, the CDR3 is TGTGCCAGCAGTTTAGCGGGCCAATTCTCTGGGGCCAACGTCCTGACTTTC.

This clonotype was observed at least ten times. The V gene is TRBV7-9, the J gene TRBJ2-5; 9 bases line up with TRBD1. The junction had 11 bases not matched to a gene; V was cut back by 4 bases and J by 2 bases. CDR1 and CDR2 from the germline V gene are SEHNR and FQNEAQ (reference sequence). The CDR3 totals 17 residues. The CDR3 loop reads CASSSPTGTGSQETQYF. CDR3 coding DNA: TGTGCCAGCAGCTCCCCAACCGGGACAGGGAGTCAAGAGACCCAGTACTTC.

The chain is built from TRBV7-9 and TRBJ2-1, with 8 bases fitting TRBD2. The CDR3 runs to 15 residues. Unmatched junction bases numbered 9, after V lost 3 bases and J lost 8 bases. Germline V gene lookup returns CDR1 SEHNR and CDR2 FQNEAQ (reference sequence). The CDR3 sequence is CASSFAGTSMYEQFF. The CDR3 DNA reads TGTGCCAGCAGCTTCGCCGGGACTAGTATGTATGAGCAGTTCTTC. The entire variable domain, with the rest obtained from reference TRBV7-9 and TRBJ2-1, is as follows: DTGVSQNPRHKITKRGQNVTFRCDPISEHNRLYWYRQTLGQGPEFLTYFQNEAQLEKSRLLSDRFSAERPKGSFSTLEIQRTEQGDSAMYLCASSFAGTSMYEQFFGPGTRLTVL.

This clonotype was seen ten or more times. This chain joins TRBV7-2 and TRBJ1-6, with D uncertain. The germline V gene encodes CDR1 SGHTA and CDR2 FQGNSA. V lost 4 bases and J 0 bases, leaving 7 bases between the germline ends. The CDR3 totals 15 residues. In DNA, the CDR3 is TGTGCCAGCAGCTCCAGAAGCTCCTATAATTCACCCCTCCACTTT. Translating gives CASSSRSSYNSPLHF. Supplemented by reference TRBV7-2 and TRBJ1-6, the full variable domain reads GAGVSQSPSNKVTEKGKDVELRCDPISGHTALYWYRQSLGQGLEFLIYFQGNSAPDKSGLPSDRFSAERTGGSVSTLTIQRTQQEDSAVYLCASSSRSSYNSPLHFGNGTRLTVT.

This clonotype turned up a few times. This chain joins TRBV15 and TRBJ2-5; possibly TRBD1 for D (6 bases). This CDR3 region has 14 residues. CDR1 and CDR2 from the germline V gene are LNHNV and YYDKDF (reference sequence). V lost 3 bases and J lost 5, with 13 bases in between. The CDR3 sequence: CATSSTQGQETQYF. The CDR3 DNA follows: TGTGCCACCAGCAGTACCCAGGGGCAGGAGACCCAGTACTTC.

This clonotype has only one observation. The chain links TRBV12-3 or TRBV12-4 to TRBJ2-1; TRBD1 aligns across 8 bases. The trim removed 8 bases at V and 9 bases at J, leaving 15 bases unmatched. This CDR3 is built from 15 residues. The CDR3 sequence: CASSTGQGVGTEQFF. CDR3 bases: TGTGCCAGCTCTACAGGACAGGGTGTCGGTACTGAGCAGTTCTTC.